The present entry profiles one TCR beta chain with its context. This specimen belongs to a study of cytomegalovirus exposure and HLA in healthy donors. Study at large: An earlier analysis identified under 130 million unique TCR beta sequences in some 180 million T cells.

Germline V gene sequence: CDR1 SGHNT, CDR2 YENEEA. Trimming shortened V by 3 bases and J by 4 bases, and 13 bases separated the two germline ends. The CDR3 covers 15 residues. Primers included in the PCR were 60 Vbeta and 13 Jbeta primers. The data were produced by immunoSEQ multiplex PCR, yet TCRdb's version contains in-frame clones alone and is incomplete. The sample records about 150,000 clones, 75% to 90% being singletons. This chain joins TRBV11-3 and TRBJ1-3; no reliable D call. The sequencing input was PBMCs. This sequence was found in a woman younger than 30 in good health and CMV-seronegative. The CDR3 region has the DNA TGTGCCAGCAGCTTGTCGGCAGGAATAGGAAACACCATATATTTT. Protein product: CASSLSAGIGNTIYF. The full variable domain, with the rest looked up from reference TRBV11-3 and TRBJ1-3, is EAGVVQSPRYKIIEKKQPVAFWCNPISGHNTLYWYLQNLGQGPELLIRYENEEAVDDSQLPKDRFSAERLKGVDSTLKIQPAELGDSAVYLCASSLSAGIGNTIYFGEGSWLTVV.